These 21 T cell receptor beta chains were all obtained from the same sample, sequenced in a study of T cells in Graves' hyperthyroidism and ophthalmopathy. Amplification yielded TCR beta CDR3 regions, with RNA transcripts as the source. The study used the HTBI primer set for a first-round RT-PCR of the TCR CDR3. One entry per CDR3 protein results from TCRdb running MiXCR on the multiplex PCR reads. The sample lists around 620,000 distinct CDR3 sequences; roughly 46% were seen once. What was sequenced was peripheral blood or thyroid tissue (not recorded which). These receptors all stem from an adult woman with Graves' disease, either hyperthyroidism or ophthalmopathy (not recorded which).

In this sample, this clonotype turned up a few times. The chain uses TRBV28 and TRBJ1-2; D might be TRBD1 (5 bases). CDR1 and CDR2 (germline): MDHEN, SYDVKM. The CDR3 sequence is 14 residues long. V was clipped by 3 bases and J by 7 bases, with 15 bases between them. In nucleotides, the CDR3 is TGTGCCAGCAGTTTGAGGGGCGTCGGTGGTGGCTACACCTTC. It specifies CASSLRGVGGGYTF.

This clonotype was counted at least ten times. V is TRBV4-1 and J is TRBJ1-5; no definite D call. V lost 3 bases, J lost 3 bases, and 12 bases lay in between. Germline V gene sequence: CDR1 MGHRA, CDR2 YSYEKL. The CDR3 covers 15 residues. The CDR3 DNA is TGCGCCAGCAGCCAGAGGACGTTATACAATCAGCCCCAGCATTTT. This codes for CASSQRTLYNQPQHF.

Ten or more counts support this clonotype. The chain is built from TRBV20-1 and TRBJ1-1, with D maybe TRBD1 (6 bases). The V gene lost 5 bases and the J gene lost 5 bases, with 15 bases spanning the gap. This CDR3 is 13 amino acids long. Germline V CDR1 and CDR2: DFQATT, SNEGSKA (reference sequence). The CDR3 DNA sequence: TGCAGTGCTCTTACGGGGGCACAAACTGAAGCTTTCTTT. Translated: CSALTGAQTEAFF.

This clonotype was detected ten times or more. This chain joins TRBV19 and TRBJ1-5; D uncertain. Germline lookup yields CDR1 LNHDA and CDR2 SQIVND (reference sequence). CDR3 length: 17 amino acids. V lost 4 bases to trimming and J lost 4 bases, with 20 bases between them. The CDR3 spells CASSTAGLEDRNQPQHF. CDR3 sequence (DNA): TGTGCCAGTAGTACCGCCGGGTTGGAGGATCGGAATCAGCCCCAGCATTTT.

The V and J genes are TRBV20-1 and TRBJ1-5; D is ambiguous. Per the germline V gene, CDR1 is DFQATT and CDR2 is SNEGSKA (reference sequence). This CDR3 region has 17 residues. Trimming took 6 bases from V and 0 from J, leaving 21 bases between them. The CDR3 protein is CSAIGDGELHSNQPQHF. CDR3 sequence (DNA): TGCAGTGCAATAGGAGATGGAGAGTTACATAGCAATCAGCCCCAGCATTTT.

The J gene is TRBJ2-5, the V gene TRBV2; D is possibly TRBD2 (6 bases). V was cut by 8 bases and J by 5 bases, with 18 bases left in between. Germline V gene lookup returns CDR1 SNHLY and CDR2 FYNNEI. The length of the CDR3 is 14 residues. CDR3 sequence: CASEVQTRSETQYF. The CDR3 nucleotides are TGTGCCAGCGAGGTGCAGACTAGATCGGAGACCCAGTACTTC.

This clonotype occurred many times. V is TRBV3-1 and J is TRBJ2-5; possible D gene TRBD2, 5 bases. Germline loops: CDR1 LGHDT, CDR2 YNNKEL (reference sequence). Trimming stripped 9 bases from V and 4 bases from J, with 12 bases between. This CDR3 comprises 12 residues. DNA for the CDR3: TGTGCCAGTAAGACGGCGGGAGAGACCCAGTACTTC. Encoded protein: CASKTAGETQYF.

In this sample, this clonotype turned up a few times. The rearrangement links TRBV24-1 to TRBJ1-2; the D is unclear. From germline, CDR1 is KGHDR and CDR2 SFDVKD. CDR3 length: 16 amino acids. V lost 0 bases and J lost 8, with 18 bases in between. DNA for the CDR3: TGTGCCACCAGTGATTTGCTTGGTGGACCCCCGAGAGGCTACACCTTC. The encoded protein is CATSDLLGGPPRGYTF.

The rearrangement joins TRBV7-8 to TRBJ1-6; the match to TRBD1 covers 8 bases. J lost 9 bases, V lost 3 bases, and 4 bases had no gene match. The CDR3 loop spans 14 amino acids. The germline V gene has CDR1 SGHVS and CDR2 FQNEAQ. The chain's CDR3 is CASSLTGEGSPLHF. For the CDR3, the DNA is TGTGCCAGCAGCTTGACAGGGGAGGGTTCACCCCTCCACTTT.

The chain couples TRBV4-1 to TRBJ2-2, with TRBD2 matching 8 bases. Germline V CDR1 and CDR2: MGHRA, YSYEKL. Unmatched junction bases numbered 28, after V lost 10 bases and J lost 0 bases. This CDR3 has 22 residues. CDR3 sequence reads: CATQKVFGRRPAGETNTGELFF. The CDR3 region has the DNA TGCGCCACCCAGAAAGTGTTCGGACGGAGACCAGCGGGAGAGACGAACACCGGGGAGCTGTTTTTT.

The chain links TRBV7-9 to TRBJ1-2; the match to TRBD1 covers 9 bases. The junction had 9 bases not matched to a gene; V was cut back by 5 bases and J by 5 bases. Germline loops: CDR1 SEHNR, CDR2 FQNEAQ (reference sequence). This CDR3 region has 15 residues. CDR3 nucleotides: TGTGCCAGCAGCCCAGGGACAGGGTGGGGATATGGCTACACCTTC. It yields the protein CASSPGTGWGYGYTF.

This clonotype has at least ten counts. The rearrangement joins TRBV7-6 to TRBJ1-3; D is perhaps TRBD1 (5 bases). Trimming took 1 base from V and 0 from J, leaving 7 bases between them. There are 15 residues in the CDR3. Germline V gives CDR1 SGHVS, CDR2 FNYEAQ. The CDR3 here is CASSLGDHSGNTIYF. The CDR3 DNA reads as TGTGCCAGCAGCTTAGGGGACCACTCTGGAAACACCATATATTTT.

This clonotype was counted a few times. Here the CDR3 reads CASSGTEEGYTF. CDR3 in DNA: TGTGCCAGCAGTGGTACCGAGGAGGGCTACACCTTC. The rearrangement links TRBV2 to TRBJ1-2; no clear D gene. Germline assignment: CDR1 SNHLY and CDR2 FYNNEI. This CDR3 has 12 residues. Trimming removed 4 bases at V and 8 bases at J, with 11 bases between.

The chain combines TRBV29-1 with TRBJ1-5, with D perhaps TRBD1 (5 bases). Germline V CDR1 and CDR2: SQVTM, ANQGSEA. V was cut by 5 bases and J by 1 base, with 9 bases left in between. The CDR3 extends over 13 amino acids. The CDR3 sequence: CSVKGRSNQPQHF. The CDR3 DNA is TGCAGCGTTAAGGGGCGAAGCAATCAGCCCCAGCATTTT.

This clonotype was detected only once. J is TRBJ2-2 and V is TRBV29-1, with D possibly being TRBD1 (5 bases). The CDR3 covers 13 residues. The ends were cut back, 4 bases at V and 5 bases at J, with 11 bases in the middle. CDR1 and CDR2 from the germline V gene are SQVTM and ANQGSEA. For the CDR3, the DNA is TGCAGCGTTGCCTACCAGGGAACCGGGGAGCTGTTTTTT. Translation gives CSVAYQGTGELFF.

This clonotype has more than one count but fewer than ten. CDR3 DNA sequence: TGTGCCAGCAGCCCGTTGACAGGGGCGGGGGCCACTGAAGCTTTCTTT. Its protein product is CASSPLTGAGATEAFF. V is TRBV7-7 and J is TRBJ1-1; 8 bases align to TRBD1. This CDR3 spans 16 amino acids. Per germline, CDR1 SSHAT and CDR2 FNYEAQ (reference sequence). The trim removed 5 bases at V and 4 bases at J, leaving 12 bases unmatched.

The J gene is TRBJ2-5, the V gene TRBV2, with D perhaps matching TRBD1 (6 bases). Germline values: CDR1 SNHLY, CDR2 FYNNEI. This CDR3 spans 11 amino acids. Here the CDR3 reads CATDRHETQYF. Written as DNA, the CDR3 is TGTGCTACCGACAGGCACGAGACCCAGTACTTC.

The V gene is TRBV24-1, the J gene TRBJ2-7; 9 nucleotides line up with TRBD1. V lost 4 bases, J lost 7 bases, and 13 bases stayed unmatched. Germline values: CDR1 KGHDR, CDR2 SFDVKD. There are 16 residues in the CDR3. CDR3 nucleotides: TGTGCCACCAGTGACCTTACCGGGACAGGGTTGACTGAGCAGTACTTC. This sequence encodes CATSDLTGTGLTEQYF.

This clonotype was observed at least ten times. The CDR3 loop reads CASSFGLSETQYF. For the CDR3, the DNA is TGTGCCAGCAGCTTTGGGTTATCAGAGACCCAGTACTTC. This sequence joins TRBV7-9 and TRBJ2-5; the D is unclear. V shed 3 bases and J shed 4 bases, with 9 bases lying between them. The germline CDR1 and CDR2 sequences are SEHNR and FQNEAQ (reference sequence). The CDR3 covers 13 residues.

This clonotype was counted a few times. CDR3 loop: CASSLRALETQYF. The CDR3 region has the DNA TGTGCCAGCAGTTTACGGGCTCTTGAGACCCAGTACTTC. The rearrangement links TRBV12-3 or TRBV12-4 to TRBJ2-5; no definite D call. The CDR3 loop spans 13 amino acids. V was trimmed by 2 bases and J by 5 bases, leaving 9 bases between them.

This rearrangement joins TRBV7-9 to TRBJ2-2; 8 nucleotides match TRBD1. CDR3 size: 17 residues. The junction had 15 bases not matched to a gene; V was cut back by 6 bases and J by 6 bases. Germline V CDR1 and CDR2: SEHNR, FQNEAQ (reference sequence). The CDR3 region has the DNA TGTGCCAGCAGGCCGGGACAGGAGCCGACTTTGGCCGGGGAGCTGTTTTTT. The encoded protein is CASRPGQEPTLAGELFF.